The T cell receptor beta chain described here comes from a study of radiotherapy plus CTLA-4 blockade in lung cancer. Study-wide points: Per reports, early blood T cell clone dynamics, plus interferon-beta, forecast response most strongly.

Germline CDR1 is KGHSH and CDR2 is LQKENI. V dropped 4 bases and J dropped 5 bases, with 5 bases sitting between them. The CDR3 has 12 amino acids. Patients in the study, people with chemo-refractory metastatic non-small-cell lung cancer, received focal radiation plus ipilimumab CTLA-4 blockade. Assay: immunoSEQ multiplex PCR; the TCRdb copy retains only in-frame clones and omits some. This table holds roughly 100,000 clones, more than 75% found once. A note on this clone: Antigen unknown.

Sequencing was performed on peripheral blood, taken from a patient treated with radiotherapy plus ipilimumab. This clonotype was obtained from a human donor with non-small cell lung cancer who had a partial response to radiotherapy plus ipilimumab. V gene TRBV18 combines with J gene TRBJ2-2; tentatively, D is TRBD2 (5 bases). CDR3 nucleotides: TGTGCCAGCTCACGAGGGACCGGGGAGCTGTTTTTT. Translating gives CASSRGTGELFF. The full variable domain, rest sourced from reference TRBV18 and TRBJ2-2, is NAGVMQNPRHLVRRRGQEARLRCSPMKGHSHVYWYRQLPEEGLKFMVYLQKENIIDESGMPKERFSAEFPKEGPSILRIQQVVRGDSAAYFCASSRGTGELFFGEGSRLTVL.